This T cell receptor beta chain was found in a study of beta chain features in type 1 diabetes. CD4+ cells of the naive, central memory, regulatory and stem cell-like memory types were sorted via CD45RO/CCR7/CD25/CD127/CD95/CD27. cDNA synthesis used the whole RNA isolate, giving expressed TCRB sequences. Assay used: immunoSEQ multiplex PCR; TCRdb lists only in-frame clones, some missing. The profile shows approximately 130,000 clones, 17% of them singletons. Study results and limitations: Type 1 diabetes patients had moderately but significantly shorter TCRB CDR3s in all four CD4+ subsets.

In the case of this clone: Its matching antigen is unknown.

The CDR3 length is 14 residues. V lost 5 bases to trimming and J lost 5 bases; unmatched junction nucleotides: 6. Germline CDR1 is LNHDA and CDR2 is SQIVND (reference sequence). The chain employs TRBV19 and TRBJ2-1, with 7 nucleotides matching TRBD2. This receptor was obtained from a man aged 18 to 29 with type 1 diabetes. The sequenced sample was central memory CD4+ T cells from blood. In DNA form, the CDR3 reads TGTGCCAGTAGTTCTACCGGGACTAACAATGAGCAGTTCTTC. It codes for CASSSTGTNNEQFF.